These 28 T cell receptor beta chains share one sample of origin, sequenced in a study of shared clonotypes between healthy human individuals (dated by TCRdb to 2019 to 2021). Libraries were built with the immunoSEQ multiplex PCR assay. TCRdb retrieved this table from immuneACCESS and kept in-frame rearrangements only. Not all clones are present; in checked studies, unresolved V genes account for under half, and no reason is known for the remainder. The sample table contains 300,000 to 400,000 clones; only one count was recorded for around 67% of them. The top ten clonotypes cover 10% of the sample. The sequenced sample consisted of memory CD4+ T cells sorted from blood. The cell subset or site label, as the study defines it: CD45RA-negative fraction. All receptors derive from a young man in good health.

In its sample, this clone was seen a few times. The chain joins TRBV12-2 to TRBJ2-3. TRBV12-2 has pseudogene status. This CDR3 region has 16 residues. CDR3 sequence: CASRPQLISRADTQYF. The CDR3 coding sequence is TGTGCAAGTCGCCCCCAGTTAATCTCCCGCGCAGATACGCAGTATTTT.

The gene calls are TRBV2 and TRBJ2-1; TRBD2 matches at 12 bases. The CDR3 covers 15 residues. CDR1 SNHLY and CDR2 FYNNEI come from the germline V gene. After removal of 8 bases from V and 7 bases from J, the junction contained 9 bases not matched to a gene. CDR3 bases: TGTGCCAGCCATAAAACCGGGACTAGCGGGAATGAGCAGTTCTTC. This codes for CASHKTGTSGNEQFF.

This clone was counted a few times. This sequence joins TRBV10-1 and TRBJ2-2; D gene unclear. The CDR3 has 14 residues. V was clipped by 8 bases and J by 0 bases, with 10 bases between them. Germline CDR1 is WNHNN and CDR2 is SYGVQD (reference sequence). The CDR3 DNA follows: TGCGCCAGCCGAACAAATCCGAACACCGGGGAGCTGTTTTTT. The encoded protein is CASRTNPNTGELFF.

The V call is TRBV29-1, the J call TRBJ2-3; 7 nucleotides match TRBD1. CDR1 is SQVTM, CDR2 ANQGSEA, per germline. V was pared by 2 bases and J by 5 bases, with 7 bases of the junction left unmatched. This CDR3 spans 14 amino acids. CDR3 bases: TGCAGCGTTGAACTGGCAGGGGGTGGAGATACGCAGTATTTT. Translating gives CSVELAGGGDTQYF.

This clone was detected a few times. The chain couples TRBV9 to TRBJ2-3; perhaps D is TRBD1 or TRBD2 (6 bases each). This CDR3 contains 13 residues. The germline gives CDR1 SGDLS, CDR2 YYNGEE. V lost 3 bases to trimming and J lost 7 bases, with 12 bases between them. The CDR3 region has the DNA TGTGCCAGCAGCGCCGGGGGCATTCATACGCAGTATTTT. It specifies CASSAGGIHTQYF.

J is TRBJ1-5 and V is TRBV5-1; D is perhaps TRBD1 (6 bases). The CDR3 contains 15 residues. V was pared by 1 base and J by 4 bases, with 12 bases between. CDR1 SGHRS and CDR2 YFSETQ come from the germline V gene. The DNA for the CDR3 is TGCGCCAGCAGCTTGTCGACAGGTGGAAATCAGCCCCAGCATTTT. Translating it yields CASSLSTGGNQPQHF.

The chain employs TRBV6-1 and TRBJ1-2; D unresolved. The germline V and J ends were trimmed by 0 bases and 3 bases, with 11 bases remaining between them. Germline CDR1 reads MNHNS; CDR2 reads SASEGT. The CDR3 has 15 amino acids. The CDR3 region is CASSEASLADYGYTF. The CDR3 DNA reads TGTGCCAGCAGTGAAGCGTCCCTGGCCGACTATGGCTACACCTTC.

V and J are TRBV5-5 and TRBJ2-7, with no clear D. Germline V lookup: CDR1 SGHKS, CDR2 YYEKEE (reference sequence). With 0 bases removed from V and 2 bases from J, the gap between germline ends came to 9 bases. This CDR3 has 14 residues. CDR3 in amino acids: CASSLGHQTYEQYF. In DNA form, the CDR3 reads TGTGCCAGCAGCTTGGGACACCAAACCTACGAGCAGTACTTC.

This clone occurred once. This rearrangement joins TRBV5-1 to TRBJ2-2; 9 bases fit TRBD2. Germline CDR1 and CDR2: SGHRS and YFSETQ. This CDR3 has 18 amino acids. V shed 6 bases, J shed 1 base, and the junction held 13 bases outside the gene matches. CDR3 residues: CASTHGILAGMNTGELFF. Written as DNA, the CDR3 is TGCGCCAGCACCCACGGGATCCTAGCGGGGATGAACACCGGGGAGCTGTTTTTT.

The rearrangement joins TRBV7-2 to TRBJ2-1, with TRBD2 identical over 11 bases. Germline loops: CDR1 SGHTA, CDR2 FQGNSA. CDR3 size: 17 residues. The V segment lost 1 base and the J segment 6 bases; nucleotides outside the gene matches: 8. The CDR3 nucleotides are TGTGCCAGCAGCTTAGACCTAGCGGGAGGACGGCGCAATGAGCAGTTCTTC. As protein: CASSLDLAGGRRNEQFF.

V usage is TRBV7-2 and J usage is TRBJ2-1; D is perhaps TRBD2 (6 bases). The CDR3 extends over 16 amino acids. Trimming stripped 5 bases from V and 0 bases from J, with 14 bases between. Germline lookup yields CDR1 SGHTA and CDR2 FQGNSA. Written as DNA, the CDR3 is TGTGCCAGCAGCCGGGACTTCCTGGACTCCTACAATGAGCAGTTCTTC. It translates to CASSRDFLDSYNEQFF.

The CDR3 coding sequence is TGTGCCAGCAGCCCGTTACAGGGATCAAACATTCAGTACTTC. Its translation is CASSPLQGSNIQYF. The rearrangement joins TRBV7-2 to TRBJ2-4; TRBD1 is a possible D gene (6 bases). The germline gives CDR1 SGHTA, CDR2 FQGNSA. Trimming pared 5 bases from V and 6 bases from J, leaving 14 bases between. There are 14 residues in the CDR3. Drawing the rest from reference TRBV7-2 and TRBJ2-4, the complete variable domain is GAGVSQSPSNKVTEKGKDVELRCDPISGHTALYWYRQSLGQGLEFLIYFQGNSAPDKSGLPSDRFSAERTGGSVSTLTIQRTQQEDSAVYLCASSPLQGSNIQYFGAGTRLSVL.

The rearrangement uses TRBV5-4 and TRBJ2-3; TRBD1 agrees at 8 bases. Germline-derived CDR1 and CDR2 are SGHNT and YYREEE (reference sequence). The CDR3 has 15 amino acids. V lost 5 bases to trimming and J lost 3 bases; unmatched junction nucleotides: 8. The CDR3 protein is CASRKDRGWTDTQYF. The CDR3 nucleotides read TGTGCCAGCAGGAAAGACAGGGGTTGGACAGATACGCAGTATTTT.

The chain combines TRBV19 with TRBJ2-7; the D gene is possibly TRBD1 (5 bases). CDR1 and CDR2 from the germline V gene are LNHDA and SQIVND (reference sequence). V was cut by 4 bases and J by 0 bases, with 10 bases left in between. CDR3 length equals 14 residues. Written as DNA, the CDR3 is TGTGCCAGTAGTAAAAGGGGTAGCTCCTACGAGCAGTACTTC. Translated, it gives CASSKRGSSYEQYF. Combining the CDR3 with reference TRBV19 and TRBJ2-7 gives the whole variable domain DGGITQSPKYLFRKEGQNVTLSCEQNLNHDAMYWYRQDPGQGLRLIYYSQIVNDFQKGDIAEGYSVSREKKESFPLTVTSAQKNPTAFYLCASSKRGSSYEQYFGPGTRLTVT.

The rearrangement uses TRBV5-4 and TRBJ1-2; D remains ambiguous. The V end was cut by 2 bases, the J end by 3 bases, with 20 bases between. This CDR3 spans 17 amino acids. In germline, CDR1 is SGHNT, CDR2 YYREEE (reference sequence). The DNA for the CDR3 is TGTGCCAGCAGCTTTAACCATCCGGGCCAATCCGACTATGGCTACACCTTC. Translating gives CASSFNHPGQSDYGYTF. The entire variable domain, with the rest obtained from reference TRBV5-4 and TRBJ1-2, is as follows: ETGVTQSPTHLIKTRGQQVTLRCSSQSGHNTVSWYQQALGQGPQFIFQYYREEENGRGNFPPRFSGLQFPNYSSELNVNALELDDSALYLCASSFNHPGQSDYGYTFGSGTRLTVV.

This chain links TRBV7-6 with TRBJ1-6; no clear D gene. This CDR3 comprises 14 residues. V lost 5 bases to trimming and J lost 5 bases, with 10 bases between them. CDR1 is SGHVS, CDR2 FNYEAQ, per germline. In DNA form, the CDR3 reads TGTGCCAGCAGCATCGGAAGTAATAATTCACCCCTCCACTTT. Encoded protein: CASSIGSNNSPLHF.

CDR3 nucleotides: TGTGCCAGCAGCTTAGGGCTAGCCGTCCAAGAGACCCAGTACTTC. It codes for CASSLGLAVQETQYF. The chain recombines TRBV7-2 with TRBJ2-5; D possibly corresponds to TRBD2 (5 bases). The V gene lost 1 base and the J gene lost 1 base, with 10 bases spanning the gap. CDR1 and CDR2 (germline): SGHTA, FQGNSA. The CDR3 runs to 15 residues.

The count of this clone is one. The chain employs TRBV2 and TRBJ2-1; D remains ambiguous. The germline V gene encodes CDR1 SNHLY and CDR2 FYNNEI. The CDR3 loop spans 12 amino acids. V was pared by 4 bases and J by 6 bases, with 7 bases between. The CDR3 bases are TGTGCCAGCAGTGTCTATCGCAATGAGCAGTTCTTC. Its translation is CASSVYRNEQFF.

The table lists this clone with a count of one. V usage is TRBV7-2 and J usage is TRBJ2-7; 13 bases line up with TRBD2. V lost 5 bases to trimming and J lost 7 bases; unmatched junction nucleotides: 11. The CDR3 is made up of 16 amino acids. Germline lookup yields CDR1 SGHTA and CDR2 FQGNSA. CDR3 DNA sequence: TGTGCCAGCAGCCGGGGACTAGCGGGAAGCCATGGGGAGCAGTACTTC. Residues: CASSRGLAGSHGEQYF.

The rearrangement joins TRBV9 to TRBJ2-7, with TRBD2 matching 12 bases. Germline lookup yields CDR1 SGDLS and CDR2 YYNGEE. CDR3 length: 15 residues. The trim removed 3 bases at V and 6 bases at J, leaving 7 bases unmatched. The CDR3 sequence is CASSAQGLAGAEQYF. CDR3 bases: TGTGCCAGCAGCGCCCAGGGACTAGCGGGCGCCGAGCAGTACTTC.

In nucleotides, the CDR3 is TGTGCCAGCAGTTACTCGGGGCAGGGAGCGCGGGAGCAGTACTTC. Its translation is CASSYSGQGAREQYF. The V call is TRBV6-6, the J call TRBJ2-7; tentatively, D is TRBD1 or TRBD2 (5 bases each). Germline V gives CDR1 MNHNY, CDR2 SVGAGI (reference sequence). There are 15 residues in the CDR3. The germline V and J ends were trimmed by 0 bases and 7 bases, with 16 bases remaining between them.

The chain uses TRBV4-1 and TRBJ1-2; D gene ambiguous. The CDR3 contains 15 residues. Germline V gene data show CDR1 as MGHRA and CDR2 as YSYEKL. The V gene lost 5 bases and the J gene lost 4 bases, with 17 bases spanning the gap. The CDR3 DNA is TGCGCCAGCAGCACGAAGAACCGAAAGACCTATGGCTACACCTTC. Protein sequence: CASSTKNRKTYGYTF.

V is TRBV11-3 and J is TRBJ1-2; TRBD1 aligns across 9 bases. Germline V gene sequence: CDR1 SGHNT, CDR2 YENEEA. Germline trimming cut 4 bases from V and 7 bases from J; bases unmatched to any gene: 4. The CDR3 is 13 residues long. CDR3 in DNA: TGTGCCAGCAGCTCAACAGGGGGCTTTGGCTACACCTTC. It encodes CASSSTGGFGYTF.

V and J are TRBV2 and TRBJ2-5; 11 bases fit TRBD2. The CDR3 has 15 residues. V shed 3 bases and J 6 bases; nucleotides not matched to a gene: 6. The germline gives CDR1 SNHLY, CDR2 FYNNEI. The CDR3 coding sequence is TGTGCCAGCAGTGAGACTAGCGGGATTGTTAAGACCCAGTACTTC. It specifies CASSETSGIVKTQYF. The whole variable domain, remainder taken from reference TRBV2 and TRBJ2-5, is EPEVTQTPSHQVTQMGQEVILRCVPISNHLYFYWYRQILGQKVEFLVSFYNNEISEKSEIFDDQFSVERPDGSNFTLKIRSTKLEDSAMYFCASSETSGIVKTQYFGPGTRLLVL.

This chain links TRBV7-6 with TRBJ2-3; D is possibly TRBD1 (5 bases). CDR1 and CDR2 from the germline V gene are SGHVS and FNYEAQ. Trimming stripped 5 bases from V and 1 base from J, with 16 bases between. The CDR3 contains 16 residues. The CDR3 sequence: CASSQARQGGTDTQYF. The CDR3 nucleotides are TGTGCCAGCAGCCAGGCTAGGCAGGGCGGCACAGATACGCAGTATTTT.

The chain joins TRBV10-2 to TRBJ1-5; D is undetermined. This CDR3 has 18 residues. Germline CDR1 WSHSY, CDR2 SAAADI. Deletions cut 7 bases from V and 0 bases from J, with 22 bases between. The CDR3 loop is CASTSGRAGNYSNQPQHF. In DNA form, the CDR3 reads TGCGCCAGCACTTCCGGCCGAGCAGGCAACTATAGCAATCAGCCCCAGCATTTT.

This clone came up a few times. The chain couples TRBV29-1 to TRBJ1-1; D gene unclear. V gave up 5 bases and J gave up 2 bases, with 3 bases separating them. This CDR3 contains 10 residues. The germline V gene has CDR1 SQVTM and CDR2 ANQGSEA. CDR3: CSVTNTEAFF. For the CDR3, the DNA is TGCAGCGTTACAAACACTGAAGCTTTCTTT.

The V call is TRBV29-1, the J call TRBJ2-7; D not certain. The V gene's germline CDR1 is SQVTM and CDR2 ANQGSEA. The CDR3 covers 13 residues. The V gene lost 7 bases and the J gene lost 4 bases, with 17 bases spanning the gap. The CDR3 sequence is CSAAKVFGYEQYF. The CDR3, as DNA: TGCAGCGCCGCCAAAGTGTTCGGATACGAGCAGTACTTC.